The 2 T cell receptor beta chains listed next were all sequenced from one sample in a study of blood T cell repertoires in COVID-19. Clones were read by immunoSEQ multiplex PCR, and TCRdb kept only the in-frame ones, dropping some. This sample yields 250,000 to 300,000 clones, of which around 83% are seen a single time; 5% belongs to the top ten. The sample taken for sequencing was PBMCs or T cells enriched from blood (not recorded which). The receptors come from a man aged 35 to 55 who had been exposed to COVID-19.

This chain joins TRBV5-1 and TRBJ2-2; 10 bases fit TRBD1. The V and J ends lost 4 bases and 5 bases, in that order; junction bases with no gene match: 8. Per germline, CDR1 SGHRS and CDR2 YFSETQ. The CDR3 length is 16 residues. As DNA, the CDR3 is TGCGCCAGCAGCCGCGGGACAGGGGCAATGACCGGGGAGCTGTTTTTT. Translated: CASSRGTGAMTGELFF.

The chain joins TRBV6-6 to TRBJ2-2, with 9 bases fitting TRBD1. The CDR3 is 16 amino acids. V shed 7 bases, J shed 6 bases, and the junction held 12 bases outside the gene matches. Germline assignment: CDR1 MNHNY and CDR2 SVGAGI (reference sequence). The CDR3 is CASINPGTGKAGELFF. The CDR3 nucleotides are TGTGCCAGCATCAACCCCGGGACAGGGAAAGCCGGGGAGCTGTTTTTT.